This section outlines one T cell receptor (beta chain) sequence together with its context. This sample's TCRbeta library carried unique molecular identifier barcodes. From the PCR reads, TCRdb called clonotypes with MiXCR, one entry per CDR3 protein. The sample comprises about 230,000 distinct CDR3 sequences, around 8.9% of which are singletons, and approximately 5.4% rests with the top ten. Looked up from germline, CDR1 is SNHLY and CDR2 is FYNNEI. With V trimmed by 2 bases and J by 6 bases, 5 bases remained unmatched. CDR3 length: 15 amino acids. The data derive from a study of T-cell reconstitution after alpha-beta-depleted transplantation in children.

The rearrangement uses TRBV2 and TRBJ2-1; the match to TRBD2 covers 9 bases. The source is a human donor who donated a stem cell graft to a child with SCID. The sequences come from PBMCs from the stem cell graft donor, collected from the stem cell graft. The CDR3 bases are TGTGCCAGCAGTGAACCACGCGGGGGGGCCAATGAGCAGTTCTTC. Translating it yields CASSEPRGGANEQFF.